This T cell receptor (beta chain) derives from a study of T cell responses to AZD1222 COVID-19 vaccine. Points on this clone: Antigen: not known.

TCRdb keeps only in-frame clones here, not all; method: immunoSEQ multiplex PCR. The data contain approximately 170,000 clones, approximately 88% of them singletons. Study-wide points: Samples come after the peak T cell response, not at day 14. The sample set comprised mostly white British donors with more females, and clonal diversity was possibly underestimated.

Trimming left V 3 bases short and J 6 bases short, with 14 bases between. Germline V gives CDR1 SGHTA, CDR2 FQGNSA. The CDR3 runs to 14 residues. Second-dose groups at about 4 or about 12 weeks were pooled. The origin of this receptor is an adult who received the AZD1222 COVID-19 vaccine. The sample in question was peripheral blood, obtained 28 days after the second AZD1222 dose. V and J are TRBV7-2 and TRBJ1-1; the D gene is possibly TRBD1 (5 bases). The CDR3 reads CASSFNGGGSEAFF. Written as DNA, the CDR3 is TGTGCCAGCAGCTTCAATGGGGGAGGATCTGAAGCTTTCTTT. Supplemented by reference TRBV7-2 and TRBJ1-1, the full variable domain reads GAGVSQSPSNKVTEKGKDVELRCDPISGHTALYWYRQSLGQGLEFLIYFQGNSAPDKSGLPSDRFSAERTGGSVSTLTIQRTQQEDSAVYLCASSFNGGGSEAFFGQGTRLTVV.